What follows is one T cell receptor (beta chain) and its context. One end of the junction is discordant with germline, which a read error may explain. The data are from a study of cytomegalovirus exposure and HLA in healthy donors. Germline lookup yields CDR1 SGHAT and CDR2 FQNNGV. The CDR3 totals 15 residues. PCR amplification relied on 60 Vbeta primers (plus 13 Jbeta primers). Profiling relied on immunoSEQ multiplex PCR, and the TCRdb table lists in-frame clones only, not all of them. This sample yields about 170,000 clones, of which approximately 79% are seen a single time; approximately 2.2% belongs to the top ten.

The TCR comes from a male donor in good health and CMV-seronegative. Source material: PBMCs. The chain uses TRBV11-2 and TRBJ2-7; D unresolved. The CDR3 loop reads CASSLFFAGTYGQYF. CDR3 DNA: TGTGCCAGCAGCTTGTTTTTCGCAGGAACTTACGGGCAGTACTTC.